This entry is about one T cell receptor beta chain. Its matching antigen is unknown. CDR1 is SNHLY, CDR2 FYNNEI, per germline. Trimming cost V 3 bases and J 6 bases, with 12 bases left between them. The CDR3 length is 14 residues. The data belong to a study of shared clonotypes between healthy human individuals. Broader study findings: Relative to their counterparts shared across all four donors, non-shared clonotypes exhibited diminished generation probabilities.

CD45RO-negative cells were positively selected for CCR7, leaving out terminally differentiated effector memory CD45RA+ cells. In the authors' methods: Quality scores were absent from the junction-only immunoSEQ sequences, so filtering differed. Sequencing used immunoSEQ multiplex PCR; TCRdb keeps in-frame clones, though not all of them. That table is the source of V, J and clone size, and D and trimming were worked out from the DNA. Counted here are about 2.1 million clones, about 92% occurring once; the ten biggest clones make up approximately 1.7%. V and J are TRBV2 and TRBJ1-5; D call uncertain. The sequenced sample was naive CD8+ T cells from PBMCs. The receptor's source is a man aged 18-30 years in good health. Some clones in this sample may be carry-over from other donors' samples. CDR3 DNA: TGTGCCAGCAGTGAGTATGGGCCCCGTCAGCCCCAGCATTTT. Its translation is CASSEYGPRQPQHF.